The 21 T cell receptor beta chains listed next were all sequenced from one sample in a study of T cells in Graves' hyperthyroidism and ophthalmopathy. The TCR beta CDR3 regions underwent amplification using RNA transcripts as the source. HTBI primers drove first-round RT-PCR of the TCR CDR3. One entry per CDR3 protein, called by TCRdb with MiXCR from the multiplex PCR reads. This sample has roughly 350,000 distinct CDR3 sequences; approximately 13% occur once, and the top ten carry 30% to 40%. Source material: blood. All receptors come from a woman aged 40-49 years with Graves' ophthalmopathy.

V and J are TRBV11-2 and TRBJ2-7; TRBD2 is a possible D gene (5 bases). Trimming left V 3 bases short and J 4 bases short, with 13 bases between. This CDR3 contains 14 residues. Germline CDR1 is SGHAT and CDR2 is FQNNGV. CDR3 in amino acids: CASSFGLNQYEQYF. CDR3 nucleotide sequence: TGTGCCAGCAGCTTCGGACTGAATCAGTACGAGCAGTACTTC.

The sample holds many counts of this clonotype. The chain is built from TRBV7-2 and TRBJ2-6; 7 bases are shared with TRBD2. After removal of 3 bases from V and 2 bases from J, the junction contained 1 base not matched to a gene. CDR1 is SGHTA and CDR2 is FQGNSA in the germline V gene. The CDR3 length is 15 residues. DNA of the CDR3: TGTGCCAGCAGCTTGGGGGGGGCTGGGGCCAACGTCCTGACTTTC. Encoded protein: CASSLGGAGANVLTF. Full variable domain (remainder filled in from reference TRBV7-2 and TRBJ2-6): GAGVSQSPSNKVTEKGKDVELRCDPISGHTALYWYRQSLGQGLEFLIYFQGNSAPDKSGLPSDRFSAERTGGSVSTLTIQRTQQEDSAVYLCASSLGGAGANVLTFGAGSRLTVL.

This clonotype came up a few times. The CDR3 sequence: CSARDTTKGGNYGYTF. CDR3 sequence (DNA): TGCAGTGCTAGAGATACAACGAAGGGGGGCAACTATGGCTACACCTTC. This sequence joins TRBV20-1 and TRBJ1-2; perhaps TRBD1 as D (6 bases). V was cut by 0 bases and J by 2 bases, with 16 bases left in between. CDR1 is DFQATT, CDR2 SNEGSKA, per germline (reference sequence). This CDR3 region has 16 residues.

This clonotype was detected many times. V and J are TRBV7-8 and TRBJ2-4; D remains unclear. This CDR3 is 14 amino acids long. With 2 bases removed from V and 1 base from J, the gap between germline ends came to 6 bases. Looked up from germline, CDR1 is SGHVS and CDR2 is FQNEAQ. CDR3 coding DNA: TGTGCCAGCAGCTTACCCTGGGCCAAAAACATTCAGTACTTC. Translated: CASSLPWAKNIQYF.

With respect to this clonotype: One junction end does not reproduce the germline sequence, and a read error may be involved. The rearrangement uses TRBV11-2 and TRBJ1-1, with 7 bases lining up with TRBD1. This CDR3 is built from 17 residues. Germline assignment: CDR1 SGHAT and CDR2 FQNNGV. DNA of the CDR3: TGTGTCAGCAGCAAATCCCGTCCAGGGGGAAGGGACACTGAAGCTTTCTTT. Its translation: CVSSKSRPGGRDTEAFF.

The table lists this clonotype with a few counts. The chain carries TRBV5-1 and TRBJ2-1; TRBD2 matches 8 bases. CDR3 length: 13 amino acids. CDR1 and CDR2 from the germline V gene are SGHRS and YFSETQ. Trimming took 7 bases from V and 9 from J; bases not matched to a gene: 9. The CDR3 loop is CASEPPGGVEQFF. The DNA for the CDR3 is TGCGCCAGCGAGCCGCCGGGGGGGGTTGAGCAGTTCTTC.

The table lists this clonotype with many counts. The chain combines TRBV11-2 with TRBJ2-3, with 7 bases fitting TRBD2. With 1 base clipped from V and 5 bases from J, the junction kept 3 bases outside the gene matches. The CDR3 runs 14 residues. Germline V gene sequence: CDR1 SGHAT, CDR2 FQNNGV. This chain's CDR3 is CASSLGVAGDTQYF. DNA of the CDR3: TGTGCCAGCAGCTTAGGGGTAGCGGGAGATACGCAGTATTTT.

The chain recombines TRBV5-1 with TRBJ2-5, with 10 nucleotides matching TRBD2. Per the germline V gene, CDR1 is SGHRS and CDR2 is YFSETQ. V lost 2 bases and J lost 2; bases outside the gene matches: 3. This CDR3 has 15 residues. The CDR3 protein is CASSFKLAGQETQYF. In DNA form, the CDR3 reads TGCGCCAGCAGCTTCAAACTAGCGGGGCAAGAGACCCAGTACTTC.

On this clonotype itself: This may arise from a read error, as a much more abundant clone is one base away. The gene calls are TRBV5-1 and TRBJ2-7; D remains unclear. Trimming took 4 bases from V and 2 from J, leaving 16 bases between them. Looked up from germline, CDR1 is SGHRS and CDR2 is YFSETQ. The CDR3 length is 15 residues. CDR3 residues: CASSPTALATYEQYF. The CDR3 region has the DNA TGCGCCAGCAGCCCGACGGCCTTAGCTACCTACGAGCAGTACTTC.

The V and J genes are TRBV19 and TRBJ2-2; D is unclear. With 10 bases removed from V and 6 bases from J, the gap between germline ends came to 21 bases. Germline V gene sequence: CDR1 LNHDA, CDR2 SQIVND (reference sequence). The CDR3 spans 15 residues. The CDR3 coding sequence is TGTGCCACCCAGTCCCACTCTAGGTCTCCCGGGGAGCTGTTTTTT. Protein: CATQSHSRSPGELFF.

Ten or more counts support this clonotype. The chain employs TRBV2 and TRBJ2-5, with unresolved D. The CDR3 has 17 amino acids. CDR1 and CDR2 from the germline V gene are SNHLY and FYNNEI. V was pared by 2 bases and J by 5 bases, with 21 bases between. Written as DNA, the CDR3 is TGTGCCAGCAGTGAATCCCCGCGAATGTGGGGTTCGGAGACCCAGTACTTC. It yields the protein CASSESPRMWGSETQYF.

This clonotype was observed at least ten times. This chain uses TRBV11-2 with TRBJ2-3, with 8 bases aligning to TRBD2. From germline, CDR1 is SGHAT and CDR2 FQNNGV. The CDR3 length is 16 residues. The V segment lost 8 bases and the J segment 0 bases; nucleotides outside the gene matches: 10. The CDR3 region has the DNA TGTGCCAGCCAGGCTTCCCCTAGCGGGAGCACAGATACGCAGTATTTT. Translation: CASQASPSGSTDTQYF.

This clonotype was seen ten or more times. The CDR3 sequence is CASSRYPGKGVYNEQFF. In DNA, the CDR3 is TGTGCCAGCAGCAGATACCCGGGGAAGGGAGTTTACAATGAGCAGTTCTTC. The V gene is TRBV11-1, the J gene TRBJ2-1; weak D call: TRBD2 (5 bases). The V gene lost 5 bases and the J gene lost 4 bases, with 21 bases spanning the gap. Germline CDR1 reads SGHAT; CDR2 reads FQDESV (reference sequence). The CDR3 length is 17 residues.

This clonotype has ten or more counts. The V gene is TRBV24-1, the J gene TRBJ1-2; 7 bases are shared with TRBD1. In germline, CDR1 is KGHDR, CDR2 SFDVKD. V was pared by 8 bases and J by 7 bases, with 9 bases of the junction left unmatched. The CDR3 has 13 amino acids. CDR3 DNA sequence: TGTGCCACCAACGGACAGGCGGGCGGTGGCTACACCTTC. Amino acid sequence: CATNGQAGGGYTF.

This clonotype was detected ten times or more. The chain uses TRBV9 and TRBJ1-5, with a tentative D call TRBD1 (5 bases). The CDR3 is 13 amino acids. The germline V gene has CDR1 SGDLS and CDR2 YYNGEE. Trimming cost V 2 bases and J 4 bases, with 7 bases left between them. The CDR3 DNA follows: TGTGCCAGCAGCGTGGGGCTTAATCAGCCCCAGCATTTT. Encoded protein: CASSVGLNQPQHF.

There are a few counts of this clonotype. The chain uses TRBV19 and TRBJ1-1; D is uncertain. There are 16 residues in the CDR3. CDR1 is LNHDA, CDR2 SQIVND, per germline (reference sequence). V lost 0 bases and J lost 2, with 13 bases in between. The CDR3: CASSIDPRGLNTEAFF. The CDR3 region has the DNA TGTGCCAGTAGTATAGATCCTCGGGGTCTTAACACTGAAGCTTTCTTT. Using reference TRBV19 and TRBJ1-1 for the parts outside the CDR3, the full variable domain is DGGITQSPKYLFRKEGQNVTLSCEQNLNHDAMYWYRQDPGQGLRLIYYSQIVNDFQKGDIAEGYSVSREKKESFPLTVTSAQKNPTAFYLCASSIDPRGLNTEAFFGQGTRLTVV.

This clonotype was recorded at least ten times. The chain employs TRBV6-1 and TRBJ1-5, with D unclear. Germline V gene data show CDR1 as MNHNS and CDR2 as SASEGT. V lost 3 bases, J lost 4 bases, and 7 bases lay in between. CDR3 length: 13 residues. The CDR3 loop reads CASSDWANQPQHF. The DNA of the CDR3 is TGTGCCAGCAGTGATTGGGCTAATCAGCCCCAGCATTTT.

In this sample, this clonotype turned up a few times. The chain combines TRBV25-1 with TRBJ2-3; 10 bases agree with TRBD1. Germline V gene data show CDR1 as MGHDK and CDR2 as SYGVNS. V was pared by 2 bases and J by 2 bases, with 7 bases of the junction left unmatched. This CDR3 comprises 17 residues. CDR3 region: CASSEPRTGGITDTQYF. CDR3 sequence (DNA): TGTGCCAGCAGTGAACCCCGGACAGGGGGAATCACAGATACGCAGTATTTT.

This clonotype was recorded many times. The CDR3 loop reads CSADHVGGNTEAFF. CDR3 coding DNA: TGCAGTGCTGACCACGTTGGGGGGAACACTGAAGCTTTCTTT. This chain uses TRBV20-1 with TRBJ1-1, with D possibly matching TRBD1 (5 bases). Trimming left V 5 bases short and J 1 base short, with 14 bases between. The CDR3 runs to 14 residues. The germline gives CDR1 DFQATT, CDR2 SNEGSKA (reference sequence).

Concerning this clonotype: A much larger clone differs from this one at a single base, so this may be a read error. This CDR3 is CASRNGGSTEAFF. CDR3 in DNA: TGTGCCAGCAGGAACGGGGGGAGCACTGAAGCTTTCTTT. This chain uses TRBV7-6 with TRBJ1-1; possible D gene TRBD1, 5 bases. The CDR3 loop spans 13 amino acids. V was cut by 6 bases and J by 4 bases, with 12 bases left in between. CDR1 and CDR2 from the germline V gene are SGHVS and FNYEAQ.

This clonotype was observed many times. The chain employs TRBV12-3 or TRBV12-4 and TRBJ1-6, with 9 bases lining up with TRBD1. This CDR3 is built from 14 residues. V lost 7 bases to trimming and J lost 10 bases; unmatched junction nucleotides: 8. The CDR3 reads CASTRTGDGSPLHF. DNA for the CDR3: TGTGCCAGCACCCGGACAGGGGATGGGTCACCCCTCCACTTT.